The 25 T cell receptor beta chains given below trace back to one sample, sequenced in a study of vaccination and CD4 T cells after COVID-19. Which antigens these TCRs recognize remains unknown. This sample's treatment: roughly 11-day PBMC culture with coronavirus spike peptide pools or control peptides (ViraFEST assay). The Oncomine TCR Beta short-read assay generated sequence data from the DNA of cultured CD4+ T cells. TCRdb reprocessed the PCR reads via MiXCR and lists one record per CDR3 protein. Of some 20,000 distinct CDR3 sequences listed, 40% to 50% are singletons. The starting material was CD4+ T cells from blood, cultured in vitro, obtained before SARS-CoV-2 vaccination. These receptor sequences come from a human donor who received a COVID-19 vaccine.

V is TRBV24-1 and J is TRBJ2-5; a weak D match, TRBD1 (6 bases). V lost 2 bases to trimming and J lost 6 bases, with 9 bases between them. Per germline, CDR1 KGHDR and CDR2 SFDVKD. The CDR3 contains 13 residues. The CDR3 nucleotides are TGTGCCACCAGTGATTCAGGGGTACAGACCCAGTACTTC. Translation: CATSDSGVQTQYF.

The chain couples TRBV6-1 to TRBJ1-3; D is undetermined. V was shortened by 8 bases and J by 3 bases, with 11 bases between the two germline ends. Per germline, CDR1 MNHNS and CDR2 SASEGT. This CDR3 is built from 13 residues. CDR3 DNA: TGTGCCAGCCATGTTGCGGGTGGAAACACCATATATTTT. Encoded protein: CASHVAGGNTIYF.

The J gene is TRBJ2-5, the V gene TRBV5-1; no firm D call. CDR1 and CDR2 (germline): SGHRS, YFSETQ. There are 16 residues in the CDR3. V shed 3 bases and J shed 3 bases, with 18 bases lying between them. CDR3 sequence: CASSSISGSRKETQYF. As DNA, the CDR3 is TGCGCCAGCAGCTCCATATCTGGGTCAAGAAAAGAGACCCAGTACTTC. Using reference TRBV5-1 and TRBJ2-5 for the parts outside the CDR3, the full variable domain is KAGVTQTPRYLIKTRGQQVTLSCSPISGHRSVSWYQQTPGQGLQFLFEYFSETQRNKGNFPGRFSGRQFSNSRSEMNVSTLELGDSALYLCASSSISGSRKETQYFGPGTRLLVL.

This clonotype has a handful of counts. This chain connects TRBV2 to TRBJ1-6, with D unresolved. Trimming left V 7 bases short and J 3 bases short, with 19 bases between. The germline V gene encodes CDR1 SNHLY and CDR2 FYNNEI. The CDR3 is made up of 17 amino acids. The CDR3 DNA reads as TGTGCCAGCAATCCTCCAGTGCGAGGACTCTATAATTCACCCCTCCACTTT. Protein: CASNPPVRGLYNSPLHF.

The genes are TRBV19 and TRBJ2-3; D possibly corresponds to TRBD1 (6 bases). Deletions cut 1 base from V and 2 bases from J, with 10 bases between. Germline CDR1 is LNHDA and CDR2 is SQIVND (reference sequence). The length of the CDR3 is 15 residues. As DNA, the CDR3 is TGTGCCAGTAGTATAGGAGGGGGTACCACAGATACGCAGTATTTT. It translates to CASSIGGGTTDTQYF.

The V and J genes are TRBV7-9 and TRBJ2-7; D is unclear. V lost 7 bases to trimming and J lost 3 bases, with 10 bases between them. This CDR3 region has 12 residues. Germline lookup yields CDR1 SEHNR and CDR2 FQNEAQ (reference sequence). DNA for the CDR3: TGTGCCAGCACCGGATCAAGCTACGAGCAGTACTTC. Its protein product is CASTGSSYEQYF.

V gene TRBV5-1 combines with J gene TRBJ2-3, with TRBD2 as a possible D gene (5 bases). V shed 5 bases and J shed 4 bases, with 17 bases lying between them. The CDR3 totals 15 residues. Germline CDR1 and CDR2: SGHRS and YFSETQ. The DNA of the CDR3 is TGCGCCAGCAGTCCCCGGGGAACTCGAGCAGATACGCAGTATTTT. The encoded protein is CASSPRGTRADTQYF.

Note on this clonotype: An end of the junction differs from the germline gene, which may be a read error. Written as DNA, the CDR3 is TGTACCTGGAATCACGAGGGGCTCTACTATGGCTACACCTTC. Protein sequence: CTWNHEGLYYGYTF. The chain recombines TRBV30 with TRBJ1-2; D may be TRBD1 (5 bases). Germline CDR1 is GTSNPN and CDR2 is SVGIG (reference sequence). The CDR3 is made up of 14 amino acids.

The chain has TRBV3-1 and TRBJ2-2, with D possibly matching TRBD2 (5 bases). The CDR3 is 14 residues long. Germline lookup yields CDR1 LGHDT and CDR2 YNNKEL (reference sequence). With 0 bases removed from V and 8 bases from J, the gap between germline ends came to 10 bases. The DNA of the CDR3 is TGTGCCAGCAGCCAAGAAGGGCGGAGGGGGGAGCTGTTTTTT. Protein: CASSQEGRRGELFF.

This clonotype is medium-sized in the sample. The V gene is TRBV7-9, the J gene TRBJ2-7, with TRBD1 as a possible D gene (6 bases). Deletions cut 3 bases from V and 3 bases from J, with 12 bases between. This CDR3 is 14 amino acids long. Germline V lookup: CDR1 SEHNR, CDR2 FQNEAQ (reference sequence). The CDR3 reads CASSLDSMDYEQYF. CDR3 DNA sequence: TGTGCCAGCAGCTTGGACAGCATGGACTACGAGCAGTACTTC.

The chain couples TRBV5-1 to TRBJ1-5, with D possibly TRBD1 on 5 matching bases. Germline V lookup: CDR1 SGHRS, CDR2 YFSETQ. With 5 bases removed from V and 3 bases from J, the gap between germline ends came to 21 bases. The CDR3 totals 17 residues. This CDR3 is CASSRFSGSGLNQPQHF. In nucleotides, the CDR3 is TGCGCCAGCAGTAGGTTTTCGGGGTCAGGGCTCAATCAGCCCCAGCATTTT.

The chain links TRBV7-3 to TRBJ2-5; the match to TRBD1 covers 11 bases. This CDR3 is built from 14 residues. From germline, CDR1 is SGHTA and CDR2 FQGTGA. V was pared by 5 bases and J by 4 bases, with 3 bases of the junction left unmatched. In DNA form, the CDR3 reads TGTGCCAGCAGCCGGACAGGGGGCAGAGAGACCCAGTACTTC. Translation: CASSRTGGRETQYF. The full variable domain, with the rest looked up from reference TRBV7-3 and TRBJ2-5, is GAGVSQTPSNKVTEKGKYVELRCDPISGHTALYWYRQSLGQGPEFLIYFQGTGAADDSGLPNDRFFAVRPEGSVSTLKIQRTERGDSAVYLCASSRTGGRETQYFGPGTRLLVL.

This clonotype was recorded only once. J is TRBJ2-7 and V is TRBV6-4; 7 bases fit TRBD1. This CDR3 has 15 residues. CDR1 and CDR2 (germline): MRHNA, SNTAGT. After removal of 4 bases from V and 1 base from J, the junction contained 7 bases not matched to a gene. CDR3 nucleotides: TGTGCCAGCAGTGTCCAGGCGGACAGGTCCTACGAGCAGTACTTC. This translates into CASSVQADRSYEQYF.

The rearrangement uses TRBV2 and TRBJ2-4; D is possibly TRBD2 (6 bases). CDR3 length equals 14 residues. Germline V gives CDR1 SNHLY, CDR2 FYNNEI. Trimming left V 8 bases short and J 4 bases short, with 15 bases between. CDR3 region: CASDSGLGKNIQYF. Written as DNA, the CDR3 is TGTGCCAGCGACTCGGGACTGGGTAAAAACATTCAGTACTTC.

This clonotype came up a few times. The chain recombines TRBV21-1 with TRBJ2-5; TRBD1, the table's D call, was not compared with the DNA. TRBV21-1 is deemed a pseudogene. CDR3 size: 12 residues. The CDR3 protein is CASSKGEETQYF. The CDR3 DNA is TGTGCCAGCAGCAAGGGGGAAGAGACCCAGTACTTC.

The CDR3 loop reads CASSEISRGSGNTIYF. The DNA for the CDR3 is TGTGCCAGCAGTGAAATCTCAAGGGGATCTGGAAACACCATATATTTT. The gene calls are TRBV6-1 and TRBJ1-3; D possibly corresponds to TRBD1 (5 bases). V was clipped by 2 bases and J by 1 base, with 12 bases between them. CDR1 and CDR2 from the germline V gene are MNHNS and SASEGT. The CDR3 has 16 residues.

The V gene is TRBV7-9, the J gene TRBJ1-6; D possibly corresponds to TRBD1 (5 bases). There are 14 residues in the CDR3. Germline V gives CDR1 SEHNR, CDR2 FQNEAQ (reference sequence). The germline V and J ends were trimmed by 2 bases and 7 bases, with 9 bases remaining between them. In DNA form, the CDR3 reads TGTGCCAGCAGCTTATCCGGGGGGAATTCACCCCTCCACTTT. As protein: CASSLSGGNSPLHF.

The sample holds a few counts of this clonotype. The DNA for the CDR3 is TGTGCCAGTAGTACTGGGACAGTTTCTTCACCCCTCCACTTT. It yields the protein CASSTGTVSSPLHF. V gene TRBV19 combines with J gene TRBJ1-6; TRBD1 matches at 7 bases. This CDR3 comprises 14 residues. CDR1 and CDR2 from the germline V gene are LNHDA and SQIVND (reference sequence). The junction had 6 bases not matched to a gene; V was cut back by 4 bases and J by 9 bases.

The chain carries TRBV25-1 and TRBJ2-1, with D possibly being TRBD2 (5 bases). The V end lost 10 bases, the J end lost 4 bases, and 14 bases lay between the germline ends. This CDR3 is 13 amino acids long. Germline CDR1 and CDR2: MGHDK and SYGVNS. The CDR3 DNA reads as TGTGCCATCGGGGAATCCGGATACAATGAGCAGTTCTTC. Amino acid sequence: CAIGESGYNEQFF.

This clonotype was detected a few times. The chain employs TRBV6-1 and TRBJ1-2, with 10 nucleotides matching TRBD1. V was clipped by 8 bases and J by 3 bases; unmatched bases: 6. The V gene's germline CDR1 is MNHNS and CDR2 SASEGT. The CDR3 totals 14 residues. The chain's CDR3 is CASCRTGGHYGYTF. The CDR3 nucleotides read TGTGCCAGCTGTAGGACAGGGGGTCACTATGGCTACACCTTC.

The V gene is TRBV5-1, the J gene TRBJ2-7; D is undetermined. Per the germline V gene, CDR1 is SGHRS and CDR2 is YFSETQ. The CDR3 covers 13 residues. The ends were cut back, 5 bases at V and 1 base at J, with 10 bases in the middle. CDR3 loop: CASRVLQSYEQYF. The CDR3 region has the DNA TGCGCCAGCAGGGTCTTACAGTCCTACGAGCAGTACTTC.

J is TRBJ1-1 and V is TRBV10-1, with D perhaps matching TRBD1 (6 bases). Looked up from germline, CDR1 is WNHNN and CDR2 is SYGVQD (reference sequence). Trimming stripped 5 bases from V and 6 bases from J, with 34 bases between. The CDR3 consists of 20 residues. The DNA for the CDR3 is TGCGCCAGCAGTACACGTCTCTTTCTTAGGGGGGGCGAAGTTAGCGCTGAAGCTTTCTTT. It translates to CASSTRLFLRGGEVSAEAFF.

This clonotype was counted between two and nine times. The chain employs TRBV24-1 and TRBJ1-2; unclear D gene. V lost 3 bases and J lost 3, with 10 bases in between. Looked up from germline, CDR1 is KGHDR and CDR2 is SFDVKD. This CDR3 is built from 14 residues. CDR3: CATSDRVVDYGYTF. Here the CDR3 DNA reads TGTGCCACCAGTGATAGGGTCGTAGACTATGGCTACACCTTC.

The J gene is TRBJ1-2, the V gene TRBV5-6; tentatively, D is TRBD1 (6 bases). The germline gives CDR1 SGHDT, CDR2 YYEEEE. V was clipped by 2 bases and J by 7 bases, with 18 bases between them. CDR3 size: 15 residues. The CDR3 region has the DNA TGTGCCAGCAGCTTTCTCATCCAGGGGCGCGGTGGCTACACCTTC. Encoded protein: CASSFLIQGRGGYTF.

This clonotype occurred once. The gene calls are TRBV2 and TRBJ1-2; 11 bases line up with TRBD1. The CDR3 loop spans 14 amino acids. Germline V gene lookup returns CDR1 SNHLY and CDR2 FYNNEI. V trimming: 7 bases; J trimming: 8 bases; junction bases outside the gene matches: 9. CDR3: CASTRGRTGGGYTF. As DNA, the CDR3 is TGTGCCAGCACAAGGGGGCGGACAGGGGGCGGCTACACCTTC.